Listed below are T cell receptor beta chains from one sample, sequenced in a study of shared clonotypes between healthy human individuals. Profiled with immunoSEQ multiplex PCR; TCRdb holds only in-frame clones, not every one. This sample yields approximately 480,000 clones, of which 60% to 80% are seen a single time; under 15% belongs to the top ten. Sequenced sample: PBMCs. These receptors all stem from a woman aged 40 to 50 in good health. Some clones in this sample may be carry-over from other donors' samples. Each CDR3 is given with its conserved first and last residue. The D gene is left open where the match is weak. Rows may omit the clone size; those that give it use once, few, many or a size class.

>TRBJ2-1|NA|TRBV6-5|NA
CASYSSGEGDEQFF
TGTGCCAGCTACAGCTCCGGGGAAGGGGATGAGCAGTTCTTC
>TRBJ1-2|NA|TRBV30|NA
CAWSALLVYTF
TGTGCCTGGAGTGCGCTGTTAGTCTACACCTTC
>TRBJ2-2|NA|TRBV4-1|once
CASSQPGELFF
TGCGCCAGCAGCCAACCCGGGGAGCTGTTTTTT
>TRBJ2-2|NA|TRBV11-2|NA
CASSLNKWASDTGELFF
TGTGCCAGCAGCTTAAATAAGTGGGCTAGCGACACCGGGGAGCTGTTTTTT
>TRBJ1-2|TRBD1|TRBV5-1|NA
CASSLGQGALSYGYTF
TGCGCCAGCAGCTTGGGACAGGGGGCTTTGTCCTATGGCTACACCTTC
>TRBJ1-6|NA|TRBV28|NA
CASSLQSAYNSPLHF
TGTGCCAGCAGCTTACAGTCAGCCTATAATTCACCCCTCCACTTT
>TRBJ2-7|TRBD2|TRBV13|NA
CASSLEREGPNEQYF
TGTGCCAGCAGCTTAGAGCGGGAGGGCCCCAACGAGCAGTACTTC
>TRBJ1-4|TRBD1|TRBV29-1|NA
CSVTTGGAAEKLFF
TGCAGCGTTACGACAGGGGGCGCCGCTGAAAAACTGTTTTTT
>TRBJ2-1|NA|TRBV20-1|NA
CSDRADNEQFF
TGCAGTGACCGGGCAGACAATGAGCAGTTCTTC
>TRBJ2-7|NA|TRBV28|once
CASSIRTLSYEQYF
TGTGCCAGCAGTATTAGGACACTATCCTACGAGCAGTACTTC
>TRBJ2-2|TRBD2|TRBV7-3|NA
CASSQSGRDTGELFF
TGTGCCAGCAGTCAAAGCGGGAGAGACACCGGGGAGCTGTTTTTT
>TRBJ1-5|TRBD1|TRBV6-1|few
CASRDTGGGQPQHF
TGTGCCAGCAGGGATACAGGGGGCGGGCAGCCCCAGCATTTT
>TRBJ1-2|NA|TRBV4-1|NA
CASSQDAIRKDVYGYTF
TGCGCCAGCAGCCAAGATGCCATCAGGAAAGACGTCTATGGCTACACCTTC
>TRBJ2-7|TRBD2|TRBV29-1|few
CSARGTSGYEQYF
TGCAGCGCCCGCGGGACTAGCGGCTACGAGCAGTACTTC
>TRBJ1-2|NA|TRBV6-1|NA
CASSELRTAKGFYGYTF
TGTGCCAGCAGTGAGCTAAGGACAGCGAAAGGATTCTATGGCTACACCTTC
>TRBJ2-1|TRBD2|TRBV23-1|NA
CASAPGDSGRASYNEQFF
TGCGCCAGCGCTCCCGGCGATAGCGGGAGGGCCTCCTACAATGAGCAGTTCTTC
>TRBJ2-7|TRBD1|TRBV7-2|NA
CASSKSTGTGGGEQYF
TGTGCCAGCAGCAAAAGTACCGGGACAGGGGGGGGCGAGCAGTACTTC
>TRBJ1-1|NA|TRBV2|few
CASSEWGRAEAFF
TGTGCCAGCAGTGAATGGGGGCGGGCTGAAGCTTTCTTT
>TRBJ2-1|TRBD2|TRBV28|NA
CASRPTSGRWYNEQFF
TGTGCCAGCAGACCTACTAGCGGGAGATGGTACAATGAGCAGTTCTTC
>TRBJ2-5|NA|TRBV5-1|NA
CASSLGGEETQYF
TGCGCCAGCAGCTTGGGTGGGGAAGAGACCCAGTACTTC
>TRBJ2-7|TRBD2|TRBV7-8|few
CASSLAAGGSYEQYF
TGTGCCAGCAGCTTAGCGGCGGGAGGGTCCTACGAGCAGTACTTC
>TRBJ2-3|NA|TRBV28|NA
CASSFRGIDTQYF
TGTGCCAGCAGTTTTCGGGGAATTGATACGCAGTATTTT
>TRBJ2-1|TRBD2|TRBV4-3|NA
CASSLREGPYNEQFF
TGCGCCAGCAGCCTTCGGGAGGGCCCCTACAATGAGCAGTTCTTC
>TRBJ2-7|NA|TRBV28|NA
CASSFQGEQYF
TGTGCCAGCAGTTTTCAGGGCGAGCAGTACTTC
>TRBJ2-6|NA|TRBV18|NA
CASSHSHSGANVLTF
TGTGCCAGCTCACATTCGCACTCTGGGGCCAACGTCCTGACTTTC
>TRBJ1-1|TRBD1|TRBV27|NA
CASSFRGGNTEAFF
TGTGCCAGCAGTTTCAGGGGGGGGAACACTGAAGCTTTCTTT
>TRBJ1-2|TRBD1|TRBV25-1|NA
CASSEGQGYGYTF
TGTGCCAGCAGTGAAGGACAGGGCTATGGCTACACCTTC
>TRBJ2-3|NA|TRBV5-8|many
CASSLFLGDTQYF
TGTGCCAGCAGCTTGTTTCTCGGAGATACGCAGTATTTT
>TRBJ2-1|TRBD2|TRBV5-1|NA
CASSPLAGEYNEQFF
TGCGCCAGCAGCCCATTAGCGGGAGAGTACAATGAGCAGTTCTTC
>TRBJ1-5|NA|TRBV28|NA
CASIRGRDQPQHF
TGTGCCAGCATAAGGGGCAGGGATCAGCCCCAGCATTTT
>TRBJ1-1|TRBD1|TRBV18|NA
CASSMTGRTEAFF
TGTGCCAGCTCGATGACAGGGCGCACTGAAGCTTTCTTT
>TRBJ2-5|NA|TRBV18|NA
CASSPVNSQETQYF
TGTGCCAGCTCACCAGTGAACAGCCAAGAGACCCAGTACTTC
>TRBJ1-4|NA|TRBV19|NA
CASSISTEEGFEEKLFF
TGTGCCAGTAGTATTTCCACGGAGGAGGGGTTCGAGGAAAAACTGTTTTTT
>TRBJ2-4|TRBD2|TRBV2|NA
CASSLGLALNIQYF
TGTGCCAGCAGCCTGGGACTAGCGCTAAACATTCAGTACTTC
>TRBJ2-3|NA|TRBV14|few
CASSQDLETRRGRDTQYF
TGTGCCAGCAGCCAAGATCTTGAAACCCGGAGGGGACGGGATACGCAGTATTTT
>TRBJ2-5|NA|TRBV7-7|NA
CASSQGETQYF
TGTGCTAGCAGCCAGGGGGAGACCCAGTACTTC
>TRBJ2-5|NA|TRBV11-3|NA
CASSRDIGETQYF
TGTGCCAGCAGCCGGGACATCGGGGAGACCCAGTACTTC
>TRBJ1-2|NA|TRBV28|NA
CASHPSGHMVYGYTF
TGTGCCAGCCACCCATCGGGACACATGGTCTATGGCTACACCTTC
>TRBJ2-3|NA|TRBV11-3|few
CASSFGSSTDTQYF
TGTGCCAGCAGCTTCGGTTCTAGCACAGATACGCAGTATTTT
>TRBJ2-5|TRBD1|TRBV2|once
CASSEIPGQVGTQYF
TGTGCCAGCAGTGAGATCCCCGGACAGGTTGGGACCCAGTACTTC
>TRBJ2-3|TRBD2|TRBV7-6|NA
CASSSSGGMQYF
TGTGCCAGCAGCTCTTCGGGGGGGATGCAGTATTTT
>TRBJ1-4|NA|TRBV2|NA
CASSRTQNEKLFF
TGTGCCAGCAGTCGCACACAGAACGAAAAACTGTTTTTT
>TRBJ2-1|TRBD2|TRBV28|once
CASSLRGTSGRVEQFF
TGTGCCAGCAGTTTACGAGGGACTAGCGGGAGAGTTGAGCAGTTCTTC
>TRBJ2-7|NA|TRBV6-5|NA
CASSPGDRPYF
TGTGCCAGCAGTCCGGGGGACAGACCGTACTTC
>TRBJ2-7|NA|TRBV21-1|few
CASSSAVGCNEQYF
TGTGCCAGCTCTTCCGCCGTGGGATGCAACGAGCAGTACTTC
>TRBJ2-7|TRBD2|TRBV6-1|NA
CASRTSGRYGEQYF
TGTGCCAGCAGGACTAGCGGGAGGTATGGGGAGCAGTACTTC